This TCR beta chain came from a study of blood T cell repertoires in COVID-19. On the study more broadly: The United States, Italy and Spain provided the acute and convalescent COVID-19 samples. Nucleic acid was either cDNA or gDNA, and it came from T cells, B-cell-depleted T cells, or PBMCs.

In the study's own analysis: Nucleated cell counts were estimated from reference gene primer amplification. Assay used: immunoSEQ multiplex PCR; TCRdb lists only in-frame clones, some missing. The V and J calls and clone size are taken from that table; D and trimming were inferred from the DNA. The sample shows 150,000 to 200,000 clones, roughly nine tenths of them seen only once. The receptor's source is a man aged 55 to 70 with active or convalescent COVID-19. The material sequenced was peripheral blood.

The CDR3 DNA sequence: TGTGCCAGCAGTTTCGGAGGGCAGGCTGAAGCTTTCTTT. This encodes CASSFGGQAEAFF. V and J are TRBV6-5 and TRBJ1-1; D gene unclear. CDR1 is MNHEY and CDR2 is SVGAGI in the germline V gene. V was pared by 4 bases and J by 6 bases, with 12 bases between. The CDR3 is made up of 13 amino acids.